This T cell receptor beta chain is drawn from a study of OX40 agonist ivuxolimab in advanced cancers. The wider study: An agonistic human IgG2 monoclonal antibody against OX40 (CD134) was given.

For this clone: What it binds is not known.

Study-wide points: In the 0.1 to 3.0 mg/kg range, CD4+ and CD8+ blood T cells had expanded clonally by week 6. The antigen specificity of the peripheral T cells (those that were expanded) was not determined.

Systemic immunosuppression or a history of autoimmune disease excluded patients. V was clipped by 8 bases and J by 4 bases, with 17 bases between them. The CDR3 runs to 14 residues. Looked up from germline, CDR1 is SNHLY and CDR2 is FYNNEI. Sequencing used immunoSEQ multiplex PCR; TCRdb keeps in-frame clones, though not all of them. Altogether 50,000 to 75,000 clones are present, about nine tenths being singletons, with the ten largest covering 0.38%. This material consisted of CD4+ or CD8+ T cells sorted from blood, taken in a trial of the OX40 agonist ivuxolimab. The rearrangement joins TRBV2 to TRBJ2-5, with TRBD2 as a possible D gene (6 bases). This receptor was identified in an adult with an advanced solid tumor such as melanoma, head and neck, liver or kidney cancer. Here the CDR3 DNA reads TGTGCCAGCCATATAGGAGGGAGCGGAGAGACCCAGTACTTC. This codes for CASHIGGSGETQYF.